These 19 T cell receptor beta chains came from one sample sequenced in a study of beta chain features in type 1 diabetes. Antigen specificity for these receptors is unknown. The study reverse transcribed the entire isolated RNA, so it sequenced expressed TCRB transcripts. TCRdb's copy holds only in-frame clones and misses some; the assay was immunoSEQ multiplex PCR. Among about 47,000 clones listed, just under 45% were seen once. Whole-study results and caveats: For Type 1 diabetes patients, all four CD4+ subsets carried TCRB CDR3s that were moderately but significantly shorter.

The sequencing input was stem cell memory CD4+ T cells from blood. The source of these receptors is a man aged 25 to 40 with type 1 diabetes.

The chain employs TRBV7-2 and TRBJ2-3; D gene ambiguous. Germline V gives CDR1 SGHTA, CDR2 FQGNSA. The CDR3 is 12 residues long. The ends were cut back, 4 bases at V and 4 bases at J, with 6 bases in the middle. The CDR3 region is CASSSNSDTQYF. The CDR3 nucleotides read TGTGCCAGCAGCTCCAATTCAGATACGCAGTATTTT.

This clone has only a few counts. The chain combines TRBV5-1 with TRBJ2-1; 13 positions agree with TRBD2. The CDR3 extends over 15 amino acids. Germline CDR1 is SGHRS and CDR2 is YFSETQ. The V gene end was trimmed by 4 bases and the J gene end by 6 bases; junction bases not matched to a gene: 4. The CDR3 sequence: CASSQLAGGPNEQFF. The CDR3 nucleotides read TGCGCCAGCAGCCAACTAGCGGGAGGGCCCAATGAGCAGTTCTTC.

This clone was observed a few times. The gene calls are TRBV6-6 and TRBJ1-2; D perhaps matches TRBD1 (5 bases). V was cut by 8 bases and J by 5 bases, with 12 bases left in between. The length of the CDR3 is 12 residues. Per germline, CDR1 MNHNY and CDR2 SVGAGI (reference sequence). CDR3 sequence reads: CASEAGGYGYTF. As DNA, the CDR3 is TGTGCCAGCGAGGCGGGGGGTTATGGCTACACCTTC.

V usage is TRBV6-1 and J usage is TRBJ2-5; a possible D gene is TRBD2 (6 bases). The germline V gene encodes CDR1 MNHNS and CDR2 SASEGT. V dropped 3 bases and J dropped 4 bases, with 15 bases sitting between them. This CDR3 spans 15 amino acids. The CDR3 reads CASSDRGSRGETQYF. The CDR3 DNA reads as TGTGCCAGCAGTGATCGGGGGAGCCGGGGAGAGACCCAGTACTTC.

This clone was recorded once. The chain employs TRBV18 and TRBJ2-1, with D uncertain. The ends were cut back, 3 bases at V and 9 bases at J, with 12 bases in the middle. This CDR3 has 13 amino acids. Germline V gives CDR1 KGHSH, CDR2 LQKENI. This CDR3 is CASSPLRLTEQFF. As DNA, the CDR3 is TGTGCCAGCTCACCCCTCCGCCTAACTGAGCAGTTCTTC.

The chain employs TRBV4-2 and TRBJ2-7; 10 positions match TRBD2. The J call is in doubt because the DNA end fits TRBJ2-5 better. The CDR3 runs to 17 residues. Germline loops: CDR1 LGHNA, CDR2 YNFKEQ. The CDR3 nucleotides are TGTGCCAGCAGCCCGATGGCTGTAGCGGGAGGTTCAGAGACCCAGTACTTC. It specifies CASSPMAVAGGSETQYF.

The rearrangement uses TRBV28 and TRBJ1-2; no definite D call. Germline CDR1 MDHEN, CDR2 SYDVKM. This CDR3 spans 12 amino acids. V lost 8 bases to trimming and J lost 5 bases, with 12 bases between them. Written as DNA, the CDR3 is TGTGCCAGCTGCTCAGGAGGTTATGGCTACACCTTC. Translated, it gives CASCSGGYGYTF.

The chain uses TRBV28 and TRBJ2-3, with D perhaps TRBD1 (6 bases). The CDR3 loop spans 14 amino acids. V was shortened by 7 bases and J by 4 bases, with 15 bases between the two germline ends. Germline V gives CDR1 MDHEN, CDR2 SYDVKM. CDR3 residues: CASIREQGSDTQYF. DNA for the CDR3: TGTGCCAGCATCAGAGAACAGGGATCAGATACGCAGTATTTT.

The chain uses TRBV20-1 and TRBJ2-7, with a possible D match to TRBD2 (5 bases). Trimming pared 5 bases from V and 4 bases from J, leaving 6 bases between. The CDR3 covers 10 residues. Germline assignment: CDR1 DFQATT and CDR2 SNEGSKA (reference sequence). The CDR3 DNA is TGCAGTGCTGGCGGGTACGAGCAGTACTTC. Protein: CSAGGYEQYF.

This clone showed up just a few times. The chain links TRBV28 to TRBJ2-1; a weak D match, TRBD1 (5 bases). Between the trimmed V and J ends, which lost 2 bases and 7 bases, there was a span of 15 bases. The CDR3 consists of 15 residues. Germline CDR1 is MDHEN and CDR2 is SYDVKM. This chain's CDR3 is CASSLGRSRVNEQFF. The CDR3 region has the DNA TGTGCCAGCAGTTTAGGTCGCAGCAGGGTAAATGAGCAGTTCTTC.

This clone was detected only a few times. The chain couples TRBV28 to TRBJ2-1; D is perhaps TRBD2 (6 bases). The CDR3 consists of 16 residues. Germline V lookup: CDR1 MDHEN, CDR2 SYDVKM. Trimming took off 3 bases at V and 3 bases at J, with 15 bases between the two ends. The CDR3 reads CASSFNGGAFYNEQFF. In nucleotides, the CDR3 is TGTGCCAGCAGTTTTAACGGCGGGGCTTTCTACAATGAGCAGTTCTTC.

The CDR3: CASRLTGGYTF. The CDR3 region has the DNA TGTGCCAGCAGATTAACGGGTGGCTACACCTTC. The chain carries TRBV27 and TRBJ1-2, with D unclear. V lost 6 bases, J lost 7 bases, and 9 bases lay in between. Germline V gene sequence: CDR1 MNHEY, CDR2 SMNVEV (reference sequence). This CDR3 region has 11 residues.

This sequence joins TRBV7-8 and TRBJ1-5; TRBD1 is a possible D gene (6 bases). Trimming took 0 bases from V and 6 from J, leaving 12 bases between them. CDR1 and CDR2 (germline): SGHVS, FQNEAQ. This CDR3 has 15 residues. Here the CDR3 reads CASSLAGQGSQPQHF. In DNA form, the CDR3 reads TGTGCCAGCAGCTTAGCGGGCCAGGGGAGTCAGCCCCAGCATTTT.

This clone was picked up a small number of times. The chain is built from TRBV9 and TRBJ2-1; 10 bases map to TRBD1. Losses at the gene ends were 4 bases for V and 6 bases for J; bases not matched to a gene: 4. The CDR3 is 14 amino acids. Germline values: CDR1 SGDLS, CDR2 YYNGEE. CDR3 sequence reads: CASSLGTGANEQFF. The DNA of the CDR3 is TGTGCCAGCAGCTTAGGGACAGGGGCCAATGAGCAGTTCTTC.

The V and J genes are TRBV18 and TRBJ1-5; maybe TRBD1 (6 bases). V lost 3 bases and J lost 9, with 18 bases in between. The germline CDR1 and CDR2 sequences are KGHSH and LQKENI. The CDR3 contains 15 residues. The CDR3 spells CASSPSRAGAGPQHF. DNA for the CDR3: TGTGCCAGCTCACCTAGTCGGGCAGGGGCAGGGCCCCAGCATTTT. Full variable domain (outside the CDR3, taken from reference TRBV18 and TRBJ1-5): NAGVMQNPRHLVRRRGQEARLRCSPMKGHSHVYWYRQLPEEGLKFMVYLQKENIIDESGMPKERFSAEFPKEGPSILRIQQVVRGDSAAYFCASSPSRAGAGPQHFGDGTRLSIL.

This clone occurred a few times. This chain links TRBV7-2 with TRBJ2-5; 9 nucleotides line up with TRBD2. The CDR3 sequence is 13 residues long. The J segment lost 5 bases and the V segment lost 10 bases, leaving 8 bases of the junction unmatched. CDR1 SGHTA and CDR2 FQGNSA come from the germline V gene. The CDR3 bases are TGTGCCACCTCCGGCGGGAGGGGGGAGACCCAGTACTTC. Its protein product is CATSGGRGETQYF.

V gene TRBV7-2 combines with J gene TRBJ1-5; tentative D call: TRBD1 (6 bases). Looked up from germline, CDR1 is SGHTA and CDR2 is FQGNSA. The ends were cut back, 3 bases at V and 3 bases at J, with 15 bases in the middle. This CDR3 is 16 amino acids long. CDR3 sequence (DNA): TGTGCCAGCAGCTTGACAGGCGTCTTGTCCAATCAGCCCCAGCATTTT. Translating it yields CASSLTGVLSNQPQHF. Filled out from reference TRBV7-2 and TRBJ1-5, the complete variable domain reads GAGVSQSPSNKVTEKGKDVELRCDPISGHTALYWYRQSLGQGLEFLIYFQGNSAPDKSGLPSDRFSAERTGGSVSTLTIQRTQQEDSAVYLCASSLTGVLSNQPQHFGDGTRLSIL.

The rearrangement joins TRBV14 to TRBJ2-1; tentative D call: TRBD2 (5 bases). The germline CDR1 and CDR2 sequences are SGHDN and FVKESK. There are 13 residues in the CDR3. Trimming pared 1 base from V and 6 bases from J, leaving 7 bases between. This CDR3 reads CASSQAGVNEQFF. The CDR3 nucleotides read TGTGCCAGCAGCCAAGCCGGGGTCAATGAGCAGTTCTTC. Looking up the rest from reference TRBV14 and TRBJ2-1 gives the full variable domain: EAGVTQFPSHSVIEKGQTVTLRCDPISGHDNLYWYRRVMGKEIKFLLHFVKESKQDESGMPNNRFLAERTGGTYSTLKVQPAELEDSGVYFCASSQAGVNEQFFGPGTRLTVL.

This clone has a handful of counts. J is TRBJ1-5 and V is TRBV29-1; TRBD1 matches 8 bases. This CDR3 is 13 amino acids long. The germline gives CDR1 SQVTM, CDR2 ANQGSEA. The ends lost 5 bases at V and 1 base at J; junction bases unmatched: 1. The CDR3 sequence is CSVWTGSNQPQHF. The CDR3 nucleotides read TGCAGCGTTTGGACAGGGAGCAATCAGCCCCAGCATTTT.